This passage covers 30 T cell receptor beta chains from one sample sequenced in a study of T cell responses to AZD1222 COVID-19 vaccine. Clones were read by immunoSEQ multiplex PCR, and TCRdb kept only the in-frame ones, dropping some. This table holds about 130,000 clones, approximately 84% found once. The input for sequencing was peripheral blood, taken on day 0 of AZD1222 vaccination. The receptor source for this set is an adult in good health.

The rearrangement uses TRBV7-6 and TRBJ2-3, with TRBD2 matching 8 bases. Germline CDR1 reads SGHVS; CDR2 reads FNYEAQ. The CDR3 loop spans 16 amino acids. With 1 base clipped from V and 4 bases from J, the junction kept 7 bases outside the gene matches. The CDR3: CASSLGTSGVSDTQYF. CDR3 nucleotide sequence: TGTGCCAGCAGCTTAGGAACTAGCGGTGTTTCAGATACGCAGTATTTT.

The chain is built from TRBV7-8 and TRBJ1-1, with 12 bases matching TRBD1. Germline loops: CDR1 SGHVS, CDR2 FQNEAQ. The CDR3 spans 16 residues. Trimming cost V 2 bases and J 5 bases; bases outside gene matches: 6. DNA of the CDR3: TGTGCCAGCAGCTTAACGGGACAGGGGGCGCGAACTGAAGCTTTCTTT. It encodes CASSLTGQGARTEAFF.

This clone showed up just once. This chain's CDR3 is CASSERMGGQPQHF. Written as DNA, the CDR3 is TGTGCCAGCAGTGAAAGGATGGGGGGACAGCCCCAGCATTTT. The genes are TRBV2 and TRBJ1-5, with a weak D call TRBD1 (5 bases). Looked up from germline, CDR1 is SNHLY and CDR2 is FYNNEI. The CDR3 is 14 amino acids. Between the trimmed V and J ends, which lost 2 bases and 7 bases, there was a span of 12 bases.

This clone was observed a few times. The CDR3 protein is CASRGAGYGYTF. CDR3 nucleotides: TGTGCCAGTAGAGGGGCCGGGTATGGCTACACCTTC. This rearrangement joins TRBV19 to TRBJ1-2, with D perhaps TRBD1 (5 bases). V lost 6 bases to trimming and J lost 5 bases, with 10 bases between them. CDR3 size: 12 residues. CDR1 and CDR2 from the germline V gene are LNHDA and SQIVND (reference sequence).

The CDR3 here is CASSTGWGQPQHF. The CDR3 bases are TGTGCCAGCAGCACAGGGTGGGGTCAGCCCCAGCATTTT. This chain links TRBV6-4 with TRBJ1-5; possible D gene TRBD1, 6 bases. The ends were cut back, 6 bases at V and 6 bases at J, with 12 bases in the middle. The CDR3 has 13 residues. Germline V gene sequence: CDR1 MRHNA, CDR2 SNTAGT.

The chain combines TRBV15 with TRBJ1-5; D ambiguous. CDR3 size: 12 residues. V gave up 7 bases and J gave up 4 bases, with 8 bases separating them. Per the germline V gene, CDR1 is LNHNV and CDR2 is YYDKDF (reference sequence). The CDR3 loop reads CATTGGNQPQHF. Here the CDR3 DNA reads TGTGCCACCACAGGAGGGAATCAGCCCCAGCATTTT.

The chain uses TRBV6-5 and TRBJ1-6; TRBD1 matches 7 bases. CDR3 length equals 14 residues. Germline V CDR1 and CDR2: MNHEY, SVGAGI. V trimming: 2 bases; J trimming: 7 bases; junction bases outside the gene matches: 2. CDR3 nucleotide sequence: TGTGCCAGCAGTTACCCGGGACAGAATTCACCCCTCCACTTT. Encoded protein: CASSYPGQNSPLHF.

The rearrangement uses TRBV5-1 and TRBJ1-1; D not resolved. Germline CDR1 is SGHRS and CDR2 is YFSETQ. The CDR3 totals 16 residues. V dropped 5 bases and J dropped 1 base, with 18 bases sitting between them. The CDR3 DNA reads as TGCGCCAGCAGTAGGGCCTCTTCCCGGCCGAACACTGAAGCTTTCTTT. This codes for CASSRASSRPNTEAFF. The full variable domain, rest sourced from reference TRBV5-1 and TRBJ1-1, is KAGVTQTPRYLIKTRGQQVTLSCSPISGHRSVSWYQQTPGQGLQFLFEYFSETQRNKGNFPGRFSGRQFSNSRSEMNVSTLELGDSALYLCASSRASSRPNTEAFFGQGTRLTVV.

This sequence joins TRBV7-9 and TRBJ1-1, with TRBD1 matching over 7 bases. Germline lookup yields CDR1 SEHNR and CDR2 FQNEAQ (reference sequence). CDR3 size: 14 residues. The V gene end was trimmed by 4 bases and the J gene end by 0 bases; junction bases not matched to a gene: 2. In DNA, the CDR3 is TGTGCCAGCAGCTCGACAGGGATGAACACTGAAGCTTTCTTT. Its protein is CASSSTGMNTEAFF.

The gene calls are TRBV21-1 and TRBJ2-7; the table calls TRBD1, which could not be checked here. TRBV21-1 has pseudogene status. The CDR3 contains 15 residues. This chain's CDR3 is CASSPKVDRPYEQYF. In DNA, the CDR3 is TGTGCCAGCAGCCCAAAAGTGGACAGGCCCTACGAGCAGTACTTC.

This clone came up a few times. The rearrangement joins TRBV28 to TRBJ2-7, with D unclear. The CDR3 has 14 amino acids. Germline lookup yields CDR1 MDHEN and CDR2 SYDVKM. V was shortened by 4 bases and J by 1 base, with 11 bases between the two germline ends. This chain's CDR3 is CASSSPQQSYEQYF. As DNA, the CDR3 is TGTGCCAGCAGTTCACCCCAACAGTCCTACGAGCAGTACTTC.

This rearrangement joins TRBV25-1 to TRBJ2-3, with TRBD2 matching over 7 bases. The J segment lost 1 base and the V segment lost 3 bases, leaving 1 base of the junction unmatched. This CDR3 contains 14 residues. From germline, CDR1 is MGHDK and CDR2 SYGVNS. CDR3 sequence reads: CASSDRGGTDTQYF. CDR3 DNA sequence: TGTGCCAGCAGTGATCGGGGGGGCACAGATACGCAGTATTTT.

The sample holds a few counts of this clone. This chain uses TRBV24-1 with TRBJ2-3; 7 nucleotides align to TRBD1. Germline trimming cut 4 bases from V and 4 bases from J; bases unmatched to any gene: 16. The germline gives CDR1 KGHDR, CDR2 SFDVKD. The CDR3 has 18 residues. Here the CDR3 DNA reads TGTGCCACCAGTGACCCCGGGACAGCGACCAATAGCCCAGATACGCAGTATTTT. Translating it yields CATSDPGTATNSPDTQYF.

CDR3 coding DNA: TGTGCCAGCAAGAGACCTTTTCGAGGGTCACCCCTCCACTTT. Translated, it gives CASKRPFRGSPLHF. The chain recombines TRBV6-5 with TRBJ1-6, with D hard to call. CDR1 MNHEY and CDR2 SVGAGI come from the germline V gene. With 7 bases removed from V and 10 bases from J, the gap between germline ends came to 17 bases. The CDR3 spans 14 residues.

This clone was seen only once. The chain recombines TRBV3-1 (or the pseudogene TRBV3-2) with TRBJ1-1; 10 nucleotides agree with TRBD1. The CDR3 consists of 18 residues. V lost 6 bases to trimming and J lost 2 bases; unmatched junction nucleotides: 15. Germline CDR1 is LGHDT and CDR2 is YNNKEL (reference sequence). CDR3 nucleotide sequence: TGTGCCAGCAGTAGAACCCGACAGGGGGCGCTTCCAAACACTGAAGCTTTCTTT. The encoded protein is CASSRTRQGALPNTEAFF.

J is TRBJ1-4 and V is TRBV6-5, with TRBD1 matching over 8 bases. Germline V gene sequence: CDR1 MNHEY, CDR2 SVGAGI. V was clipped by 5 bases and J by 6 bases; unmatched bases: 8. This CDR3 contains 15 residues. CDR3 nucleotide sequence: TGTGCCAGCAGTCCGACAGGGGAGGGGGATGAAAAACTGTTTTTT. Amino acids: CASSPTGEGDEKLFF.

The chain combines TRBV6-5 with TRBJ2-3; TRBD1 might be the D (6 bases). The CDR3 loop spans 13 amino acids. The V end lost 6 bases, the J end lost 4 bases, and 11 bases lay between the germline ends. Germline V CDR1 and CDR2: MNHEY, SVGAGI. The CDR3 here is CASSSQGSDTQYF. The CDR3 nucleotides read TGTGCCAGCAGCTCCCAGGGGTCAGATACGCAGTATTTT.

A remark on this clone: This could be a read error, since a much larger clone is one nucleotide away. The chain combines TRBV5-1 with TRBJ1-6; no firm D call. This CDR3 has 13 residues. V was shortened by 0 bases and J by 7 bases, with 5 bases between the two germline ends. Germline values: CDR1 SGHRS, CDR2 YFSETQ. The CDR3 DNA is TGCGCCAGCAGCTTGGGGTTGAATTCACCCCTCCACTTT. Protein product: CASSLGLNSPLHF.

The CDR3 bases are TGTGCCTGGAGTGTAGAGGGGGTCTACGAGCAGTACTTC. This gives the protein CAWSVEGVYEQYF. The genes are TRBV30 and TRBJ2-7; a possible D gene is TRBD1 (6 bases). Trimming shortened V by 0 bases and J by 3 bases, and 9 bases separated the two germline ends. The CDR3 has 13 amino acids. Germline V gene lookup returns CDR1 GTSNPN and CDR2 SVGIG (reference sequence).

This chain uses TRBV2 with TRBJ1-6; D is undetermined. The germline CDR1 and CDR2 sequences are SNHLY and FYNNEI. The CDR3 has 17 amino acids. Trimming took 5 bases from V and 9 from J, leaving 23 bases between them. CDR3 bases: TGTGCCAGCAGTTTCGGGTCTGGGAAGGTATTAGGTTCACCCCTCCACTTT. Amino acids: CASSFGSGKVLGSPLHF.

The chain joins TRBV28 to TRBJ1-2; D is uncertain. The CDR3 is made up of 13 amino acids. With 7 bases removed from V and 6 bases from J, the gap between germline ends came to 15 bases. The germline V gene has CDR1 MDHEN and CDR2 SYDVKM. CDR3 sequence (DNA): TGTGCCAGCACCTTAGGGCGAGGGAATGGCTACACCTTC. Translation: CASTLGRGNGYTF.

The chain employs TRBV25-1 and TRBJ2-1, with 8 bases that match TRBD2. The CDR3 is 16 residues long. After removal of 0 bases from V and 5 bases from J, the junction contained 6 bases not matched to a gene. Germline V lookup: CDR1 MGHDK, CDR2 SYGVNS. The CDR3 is CASSEYGRTSNNEQFF. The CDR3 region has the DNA TGTGCCAGCAGTGAATATGGGCGGACTAGCAACAATGAGCAGTTCTTC.

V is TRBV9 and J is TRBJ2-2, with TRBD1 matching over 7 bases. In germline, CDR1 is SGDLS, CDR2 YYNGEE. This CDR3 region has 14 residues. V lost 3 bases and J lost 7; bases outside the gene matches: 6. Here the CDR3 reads CASSDRGQLGELFF. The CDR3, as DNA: TGTGCCAGCAGCGACAGGGGACAACTCGGGGAGCTGTTTTTT.

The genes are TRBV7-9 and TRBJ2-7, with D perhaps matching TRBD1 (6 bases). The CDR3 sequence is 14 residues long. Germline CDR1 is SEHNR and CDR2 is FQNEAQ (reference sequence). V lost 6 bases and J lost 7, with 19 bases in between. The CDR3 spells CASRNRTGLQEQYF. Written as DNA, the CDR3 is TGTGCCAGCAGGAATAGAACAGGGCTCCAAGAGCAGTACTTC.

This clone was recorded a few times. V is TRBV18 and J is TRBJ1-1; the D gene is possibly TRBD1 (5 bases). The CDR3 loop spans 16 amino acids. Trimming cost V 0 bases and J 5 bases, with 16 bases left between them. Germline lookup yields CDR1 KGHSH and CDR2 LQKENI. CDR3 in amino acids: CASSPPQGLFQTEAFF. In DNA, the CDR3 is TGTGCCAGCTCACCACCCCAGGGTCTCTTCCAAACTGAAGCTTTCTTT. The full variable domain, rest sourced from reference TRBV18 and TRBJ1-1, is NAGVMQNPRHLVRRRGQEARLRCSPMKGHSHVYWYRQLPEEGLKFMVYLQKENIIDESGMPKERFSAEFPKEGPSILRIQQVVRGDSAAYFCASSPPQGLFQTEAFFGQGTRLTVV.

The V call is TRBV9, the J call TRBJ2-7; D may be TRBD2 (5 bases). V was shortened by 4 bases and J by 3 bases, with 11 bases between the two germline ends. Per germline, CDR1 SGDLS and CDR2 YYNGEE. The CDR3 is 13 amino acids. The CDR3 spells CASSFDGLYEQYF. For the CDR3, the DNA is TGTGCCAGCAGCTTTGACGGACTCTACGAGCAGTACTTC.

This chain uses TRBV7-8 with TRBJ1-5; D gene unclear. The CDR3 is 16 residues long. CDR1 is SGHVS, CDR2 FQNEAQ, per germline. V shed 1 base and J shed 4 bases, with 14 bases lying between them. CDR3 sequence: CASSLGRRPINQPQHF. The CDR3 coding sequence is TGTGCCAGCAGCTTAGGTCGAAGGCCGATTAATCAGCCCCAGCATTTT.

The DNA of the CDR3 is TGCGCCAGCAGCGCACAGGGAGACGAGCAGTACTTC. Its protein is CASSAQGDEQYF. The chain joins TRBV5-1 to TRBJ2-7, with D tentatively TRBD1 (6 bases). Germline assignment: CDR1 SGHRS and CDR2 YFSETQ. The CDR3 is made up of 12 amino acids. Trimming removed 4 bases at V and 5 bases at J, with 10 bases between.

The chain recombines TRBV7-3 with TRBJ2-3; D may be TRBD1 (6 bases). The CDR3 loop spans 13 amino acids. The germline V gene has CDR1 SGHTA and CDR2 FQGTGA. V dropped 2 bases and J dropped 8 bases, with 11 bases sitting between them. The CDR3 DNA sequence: TGTGCCAGCAGCTTAGAGGAAGGGGGTACGCAGTATTTT. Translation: CASSLEEGGTQYF.

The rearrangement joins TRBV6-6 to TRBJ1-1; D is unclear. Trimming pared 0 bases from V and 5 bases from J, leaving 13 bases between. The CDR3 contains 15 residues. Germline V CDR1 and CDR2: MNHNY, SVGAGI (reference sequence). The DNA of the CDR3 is TGTGCCAGCAGTTACTCGGGCTTGGGTGGAACTGAAGCTTTCTTT. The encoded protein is CASSYSGLGGTEAFF.